This entry lists 23 T cell receptor beta chains sequenced from one sample in a study of PD-L1 blockade in urothelial cancer. The method was immunoSEQ multiplex PCR; TCRdb's version includes in-frame clones alone and lacks a portion of them. The sample records around 45,000 clones, around nine tenths being singletons. Sequencing was performed on PBMCs, taken around atezolizumab (anti-PD-L1) treatment. The source is a woman aged 55-75 years with urothelial cancer.

This clone was observed a handful of times. The rearrangement joins TRBV19 to TRBJ2-7, with TRBD2 matching over 12 bases. CDR3 length: 15 amino acids. The J segment lost 4 bases and the V segment lost 3 bases, leaving 4 bases of the junction unmatched. Germline assignment: CDR1 LNHDA and CDR2 SQIVND (reference sequence). The CDR3 DNA follows: TGTGCCAGTAGTATTGGGACTAGCGGGTTGTACGAGCAGTACTTC. Translated: CASSIGTSGLYEQYF.

This chain links TRBV4-3 with TRBJ1-6; weak D call: TRBD1 (6 bases). Germline V gene data show CDR1 as LGHNA and CDR2 as YSLEER. V lost 1 base to trimming and J lost 7 bases, with 17 bases between them. The CDR3 sequence is 17 residues long. The CDR3 coding sequence is TGCGCCAGCAGCCAAGCCCGCCCCGGGACACGGAATTCACCCCTCCACTTT. Translated: CASSQARPGTRNSPLHF.

The V call is TRBV5-1, the J call TRBJ2-7; tentatively, D is TRBD1 (6 bases). The CDR3 is 15 residues long. Germline V gene sequence: CDR1 SGHRS, CDR2 YFSETQ. V was trimmed by 7 bases and J by 0 bases, leaving 17 bases between them. The CDR3 coding sequence is TGCGCCAGCGGATCGGGACAAAGGAGCTCCTACGAGCAGTACTTC. Its translation is CASGSGQRSSYEQYF.

The V gene is TRBV9, the J gene TRBJ2-7; TRBD2 aligns across 9 bases. V trimming: 0 bases; J trimming: 2 bases; junction bases outside the gene matches: 3. CDR3 size: 15 residues. Germline V gene lookup returns CDR1 SGDLS and CDR2 YYNGEE. The CDR3 DNA sequence: TGTGCCAGCAGCGTAGTGGCGGGAGGGCCCTACGAGCAGTACTTC. It translates to CASSVVAGGPYEQYF.

The rearrangement uses TRBV19 and TRBJ2-2, with TRBD1 matching 8 bases. J lost 3 bases, V lost 10 bases, and 10 bases had no gene match. The CDR3 contains 15 residues. The V gene's germline CDR1 is LNHDA and CDR2 SQIVND (reference sequence). The CDR3 sequence is CATSRDRRDTGELFF. The CDR3 DNA reads TGTGCCACCTCGCGGGACAGGCGTGACACCGGGGAGCTGTTTTTT.

The chain employs TRBV7-2 and TRBJ1-5; no firm D call. CDR3 size: 16 residues. Germline loops: CDR1 SGHTA, CDR2 FQGNSA. Trimming cost V 1 base and J 7 bases, with 17 bases left between them. The CDR3 sequence is CASSLEASGSGQPQHF. The CDR3 DNA reads TGTGCCAGCAGCTTAGAGGCTTCGGGGAGCGGCCAGCCCCAGCATTTT.

V gene TRBV21-1 combines with J gene TRBJ1-5; whether TRBD1, the table's D call, matches the DNA was not checked. TRBV21-1 is described as a pseudogene. This CDR3 is 18 amino acids long. Here the CDR3 reads CASSKAGTGGGSNQPQHF. CDR3 bases: TGTGCCAGCAGCAAAGCTGGGACAGGGGGCGGGTCAAATCAGCCCCAGCATTTT.

The chain carries TRBV5-1 and TRBJ2-1; TRBD2 is a possible D gene (7 bases). Trimming pared 0 bases from V and 4 bases from J, leaving 32 bases between. Germline CDR1 is SGHRS and CDR2 is YFSETQ. The CDR3 length is 22 residues. CDR3 loop: CASSLAFLAAGALEMAYNEQFF. The CDR3 nucleotides are TGCGCCAGCAGCTTGGCCTTCTTAGCTGCGGGGGCCCTGGAGATGGCTTACAATGAGCAGTTCTTC.

This rearrangement joins TRBV9 to TRBJ2-7; D perhaps matches TRBD2 (6 bases). Germline CDR1 SGDLS, CDR2 YYNGEE. CDR3 size: 14 residues. The germline V and J ends were trimmed by 5 bases and 0 bases, with 12 bases remaining between them. The CDR3 spells CASSAFGSSYEQYF. CDR3 nucleotides: TGTGCCAGCAGTGCCTTCGGGAGCTCCTACGAGCAGTACTTC.

In its sample, this clone was seen a few times. This chain joins TRBV6-6 and TRBJ2-7; 8 nucleotides agree with TRBD1. Germline V gene lookup returns CDR1 MNHNY and CDR2 SVGAGI (reference sequence). The V and J ends lost 5 bases and 6 bases, in that order; junction bases with no gene match: 12. CDR3 length: 15 amino acids. CDR3 residues: CASSPPGQVEGEQYF. CDR3 bases: TGTGCCAGCAGTCCACCGGGACAGGTTGAGGGCGAGCAGTACTTC.

By proportion, this clone is medium-sized. The chain joins TRBV7-2 to TRBJ2-3, with 8 bases identical to TRBD2. The length of the CDR3 is 18 residues. With V trimmed by 4 bases and J by 3 bases, 15 bases remained unmatched. Germline CDR1 is SGHTA and CDR2 is FQGNSA. The CDR3 nucleotides read TGTGCCAGCAGCTCCCTTGGAACAGCGGGAGTAGTAACAGATACGCAGTATTTT. Its translation is CASSSLGTAGVVTDTQYF.

This sequence joins TRBV18 and TRBJ1-4; 7 bases align to TRBD1. This CDR3 is 15 amino acids long. The germline gives CDR1 KGHSH, CDR2 LQKENI. V lost 2 bases, J lost 7 bases, and 7 bases stayed unmatched. CDR3 DNA: TGTGCCAGCTCACCAGAGACAGGGAGTCCTGAAAAACTGTTTTTT. Translating it yields CASSPETGSPEKLFF.

The chain joins TRBV28 to TRBJ2-3; 9 positions agree with TRBD2. The CDR3 loop spans 19 amino acids. J lost 5 bases, V lost 6 bases, and 21 bases had no gene match. Per the germline V gene, CDR1 is MDHEN and CDR2 is SYDVKM. In DNA form, the CDR3 reads TGTGCCAGCAGCCTTGAGGTCAGCGGGAGGAAGTTTAGTCGAGATACGCAGTATTTT. Translation gives CASSLEVSGRKFSRDTQYF.

V usage is TRBV6-1 and J usage is TRBJ2-7; 7 bases are a match to TRBD1. Losses at the gene ends were 5 bases for V and 4 bases for J; bases not matched to a gene: 11. Looked up from germline, CDR1 is MNHNS and CDR2 is SASEGT. The CDR3 covers 15 residues. CDR3 sequence (DNA): TGTGCCAGCAGTAACCGGGACAGCGAATTATACGAGCAGTACTTC. Protein: CASSNRDSELYEQYF.

V usage is TRBV19 and J usage is TRBJ2-1, with 10 bases fitting TRBD2. This CDR3 is built from 14 residues. J gave up 7 bases and V 3 bases, and 3 bases lay outside the gene matches. Germline CDR1 and CDR2: LNHDA and SQIVND (reference sequence). The CDR3 region is CASSIGLAVNEQFF. CDR3 DNA: TGTGCCAGTAGTATTGGACTAGCGGTTAATGAGCAGTTCTTC.

CDR3 coding DNA: TGTGCCAGCAGTCTCGAAGTAGTGCAGTATTTT. Translation: CASSLEVVQYF. The genes are TRBV28 and TRBJ2-3; D is uncertain. CDR1 MDHEN and CDR2 SYDVKM come from the germline V gene. V was cut by 5 bases and J by 11 bases, with 11 bases left in between. This CDR3 has 11 amino acids. The full variable domain, with the rest looked up from reference TRBV28 and TRBJ2-3, is DVKVTQSSRYLVKRTGEKVFLECVQDMDHENMFWYRQDPGLGLRLIYFSYDVKMKEKGDIPEGYSVSREKKERFSLILESASTNQTSMYLCASSLEVVQYFGPGTRLTVL.

The CDR3 DNA follows: TGTGCCATCAGTGAGTCTGGCGGGGCGCTAGAGACCCAGTACTTC. This translates into CAISESGGALETQYF. This rearrangement joins TRBV10-3 to TRBJ2-5; possibly TRBD2 for D (6 bases). Trimming pared 0 bases from V and 4 bases from J, leaving 12 bases between. The V gene's germline CDR1 is ENHRY and CDR2 SYGVKD. The CDR3 is 15 residues long.

The chain couples TRBV6-6 to TRBJ2-3; D may be TRBD1 (6 bases). The CDR3 length is 14 residues. The V gene's germline CDR1 is MNHNY and CDR2 SVGAGI (reference sequence). V was trimmed by 2 bases and J by 5 bases, leaving 11 bases between them. CDR3 sequence: CASSYQGSGDTQYF. Written as DNA, the CDR3 is TGTGCCAGCAGTTACCAGGGGTCGGGAGATACGCAGTATTTT.

The table lists this clone with a few counts. In DNA, the CDR3 is TGTGCCACCAGCAGAGTCGGCGTTGAGGGCGAAGCTTTCTTT. Translated, it gives CATSRVGVEGEAFF. The genes are TRBV15 and TRBJ1-1, with D unclear. In germline, CDR1 is LNHNV, CDR2 YYDKDF (reference sequence). CDR3 length: 14 amino acids. V gave up 1 base and J gave up 8 bases, with 14 bases separating them.

The J gene is TRBJ1-1, the V gene TRBV2, with D tentatively TRBD1 (5 bases). Germline V lookup: CDR1 SNHLY, CDR2 FYNNEI. The CDR3 extends over 13 amino acids. V shed 8 bases and J shed 6 bases, with 16 bases lying between them. CDR3 in amino acids: CASPPSGDAEAFF. The CDR3 DNA is TGTGCCAGCCCCCCCTCGGGGGACGCTGAAGCTTTCTTT.

The chain links TRBV7-9 to TRBJ1-2; D unresolved. V lost 5 bases, J lost 7 bases, and 11 bases lay in between. There are 12 residues in the CDR3. The germline CDR1 and CDR2 sequences are SEHNR and FQNEAQ (reference sequence). The chain's CDR3 is CASSPIGVGYTF. CDR3 DNA: TGTGCCAGCAGCCCTATCGGGGTTGGCTACACCTTC.

The V call is TRBV19, the J call TRBJ1-2, with 8 bases fitting TRBD1. The J segment lost 2 bases and the V segment lost 7 bases, leaving 9 bases of the junction unmatched. Looked up from germline, CDR1 is LNHDA and CDR2 is SQIVND (reference sequence). CDR3 length equals 15 residues. The CDR3 spells CASTPGGAANYGYTF. In DNA form, the CDR3 reads TGTGCCAGTACCCCAGGGGGCGCGGCGAACTATGGCTACACCTTC.

This clone was counted once. As DNA, the CDR3 is TGTGCCAGCAGCTCGGAGACCTACGAGCAGTACTTC. It codes for CASSSETYEQYF. The chain uses TRBV11-1 and TRBJ2-7; D uncertain. Trimming left V 4 bases short and J 2 bases short, with 6 bases between. Germline V gene lookup returns CDR1 SGHAT and CDR2 FQDESV (reference sequence). CDR3 length: 12 residues.